These 4 T cell receptor beta chains share one sample of origin, sequenced in a study of chemoradiotherapy in HPV16-positive cancers. Here immunoSEQ multiplex PCR was the method, and the copy in TCRdb shows in-frame clones only, minus some. The sample contains about 5,700 clones, 70% to 90% of which appear only once. The sample consisted of tumor tissue, taken from a patient who underwent chemoradiotherapy. The receptors derive from a human donor with HPV-associated anogenital cancer.

This chain links TRBV4-3 with TRBJ2-1; D is perhaps TRBD1 (5 bases). CDR3 length: 14 residues. Trimming left V 2 bases short and J 6 bases short, with 11 bases between. In germline, CDR1 is LGHNA, CDR2 YSLEER. The CDR3 DNA is TGCGCCAGCAGCCAACAGGGTAAGGGCAATGAGCAGTTCTTC. It is translated as CASSQQGKGNEQFF.

The chain employs TRBV7-3 and TRBJ2-7; no firm D call. The germline V and J ends were trimmed by 3 bases and 3 bases, with 12 bases remaining between them. The CDR3 has 14 residues. Germline V gene data show CDR1 as SGHTA and CDR2 as FQGTGA. The CDR3 protein is CASSFVAPHYEQYF. As DNA, the CDR3 is TGTGCCAGCAGCTTTGTAGCTCCCCACTACGAGCAGTACTTC.

This chain uses TRBV28 with TRBJ1-2, with a weak D call TRBD1 (5 bases). The V end lost 6 bases, the J end lost 1 base, and 9 bases lay between the germline ends. Per germline, CDR1 MDHEN and CDR2 SYDVKM. The CDR3 totals 13 residues. CDR3 region: CASRPGSNYGYTF. The DNA for the CDR3 is TGTGCCAGCAGACCAGGGAGTAACTATGGCTACACCTTC.

This clone appeared a few times. The chain employs TRBV19 and TRBJ1-2, with TRBD1 identical over 7 bases. The length of the CDR3 is 16 residues. The germline V gene has CDR1 LNHDA and CDR2 SQIVND (reference sequence). The V and J ends lost 4 bases and 0 bases, in that order; junction bases with no gene match: 8. The CDR3 DNA reads as TGTGCCAGTAGTAAAATTTCCGGGACAGCTAACTATGGCTACACCTTC. Translating gives CASSKISGTANYGYTF.